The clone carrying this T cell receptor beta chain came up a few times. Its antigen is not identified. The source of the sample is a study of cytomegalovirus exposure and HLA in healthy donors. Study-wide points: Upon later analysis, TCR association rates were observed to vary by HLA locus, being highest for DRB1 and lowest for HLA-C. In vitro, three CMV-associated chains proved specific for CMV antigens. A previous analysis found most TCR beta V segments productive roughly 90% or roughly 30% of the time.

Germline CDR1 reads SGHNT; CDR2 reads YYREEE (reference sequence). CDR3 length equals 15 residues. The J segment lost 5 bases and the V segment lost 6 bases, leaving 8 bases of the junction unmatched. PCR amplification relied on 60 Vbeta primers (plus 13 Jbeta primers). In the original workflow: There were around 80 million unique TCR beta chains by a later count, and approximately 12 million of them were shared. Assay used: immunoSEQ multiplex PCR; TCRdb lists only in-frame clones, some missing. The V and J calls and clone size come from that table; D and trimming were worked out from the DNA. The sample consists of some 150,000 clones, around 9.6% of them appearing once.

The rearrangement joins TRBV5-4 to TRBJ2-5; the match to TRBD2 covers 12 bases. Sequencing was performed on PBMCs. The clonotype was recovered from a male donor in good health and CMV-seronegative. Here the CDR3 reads CASTQTSGRIETQYF. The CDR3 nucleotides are TGTGCCAGCACCCAAACTAGCGGGAGGATTGAGACCCAGTACTTC.